This is a list of T cell receptor beta chains from one sample in a study of T cell clusters in autoimmune cytopenias. TCRdb re-analyzed the multiplex PCR reads; it lists each CDR3 protein once, without DNA. The table lists around 9,800 distinct CDR3 sequences. This same sample was also part of a study on T cell repertoires in aging, cancer and after chemotherapy.

Sample: peripheral blood. Receptor source: a human donor in good health. CDR3s include the opening cysteine and the closing phenylalanine or tryptophan. A row's size may be missing; if present it is once, few, many or a size class.

abundance,v_gene,j_gene,CDR3aa
-,TRBV10-3,TRBJ2-1,CAISVERGHNEQFF
medium-sized,TRBV19,TRBJ1-2,CAGETHYRQGTYGYTF
-,TRBV7-9,TRBJ1-2,CASSRTSGGSNYGYTF
-,TRBV7-9,TRBJ1-4,CASSLDSTNEKLFF
-,TRBV2,TRBJ2-5,CASSGSGETQYF
-,TRBV5-1,TRBJ2-4,CASSEGGRVWDIQYF
-,TRBV2,TRBJ2-7,CASRKATGLTYEQYF
-,TRBV5-1,TRBJ2-5,CASSLAGTVGGETQYF
-,TRBV5-1,TRBJ2-7,CASGDAGEQYF
medium-sized,TRBV12-3/TRBV12-4,TRBJ1-3,CASSPVGSWDYTIYF
-,TRBV12-3/TRBV12-4,TRBJ1-5,CASSFRYDNQPQHF